The 16 T cell receptor beta chains in this list originate from one sample, sequenced in a study of T-cell reconstitution after alpha-beta-depleted transplantation in children. Preparing the TCRbeta library involved the use of unique molecular identifiers. TCRdb re-derived calls from the PCR reads in MiXCR, one entry per CDR3 protein. The repertoire holds some 490,000 distinct CDR3 sequences, with about an eighth as singletons. The specimen was PBMCs from the stem cell graft donor, collected from the stem cell graft. The receptors were gathered from a human donor who donated a stem cell graft to a child with combined immunodeficiency.

This clonotype was seen more than once but under ten times. This chain uses TRBV29-1 with TRBJ2-1; no definite D call. This CDR3 region has 13 residues. V shed 3 bases and J shed 8 bases, with 14 bases lying between them. The V gene's germline CDR1 is SQVTM and CDR2 ANQGSEA. DNA for the CDR3: TGCAGCGTTGAGGGCTACGGGTCCCATGAGCAGTTCTTC. Residues: CSVEGYGSHEQFF.

The chain couples TRBV12-3 or TRBV12-4 to TRBJ2-7, with D maybe TRBD1 (5 bases). Trimming pared 10 bases from V and 2 bases from J, leaving 15 bases between. The CDR3 has 13 amino acids. The CDR3 loop reads CATTRQGTYEQYF. The CDR3 coding sequence is TGTGCCACCACCCGGCAGGGAACCTACGAGCAGTACTTC.

This clonotype appeared many times. The chain links TRBV29-1 to TRBJ2-7; D remains unclear. The CDR3 covers 11 residues. Looked up from germline, CDR1 is SQVTM and CDR2 is ANQGSEA. The V and J ends lost 4 bases and 2 bases respectively, with 6 bases between them. The CDR3 DNA reads as TGCAGCGTTGTTGGGACCTACGAGCAGTACTTC. It is translated as CSVVGTYEQYF.

The V and J genes are TRBV2 and TRBJ1-5; D might be TRBD1 (6 bases). Deletions cut 0 bases from V and 7 bases from J, with 10 bases between. The CDR3 runs to 14 residues. Germline V gene sequence: CDR1 SNHLY, CDR2 FYNNEI. The CDR3: CASSEARGEQPQHF. The CDR3 DNA is TGTGCCAGCAGTGAAGCTAGGGGGGAGCAGCCCCAGCATTTT.

V is TRBV5-1 and J is TRBJ1-2, with 12 nucleotides matching TRBD1. Trimming cost V 3 bases and J 6 bases; bases outside gene matches: 12. CDR1 is SGHRS, CDR2 YFSETQ, per germline. The CDR3 consists of 17 residues. CDR3 sequence (DNA): TGCGCCAGCAGCTCCTCCCGGGGGGGACAGGGGGCGGATGGCTACACCTTC. Its protein product is CASSSSRGGQGADGYTF. The full variable domain, in which reference TRBV5-1 and TRBJ1-2 provide the parts outside the CDR3, is KAGVTQTPRYLIKTRGQQVTLSCSPISGHRSVSWYQQTPGQGLQFLFEYFSETQRNKGNFPGRFSGRQFSNSRSEMNVSTLELGDSALYLCASSSSRGGQGADGYTFGSGTRLTVV.

This clonotype appeared many times. This chain links TRBV12-3 or TRBV12-4 with TRBJ2-1, with TRBD1 matching over 11 bases. Trimming removed 5 bases from V and 0 bases from J; junction bases left unmatched: 0. The CDR3 sequence is 15 residues long. CDR3 amino acids: CASSGTGGSYNEQFF. Here the CDR3 DNA reads TGTGCCAGCAGTGGGACAGGGGGCTCCTACAATGAGCAGTTCTTC.

This clonotype has just a few counts. CDR3 in amino acids: CASSYRTPQTDTQYF. The DNA for the CDR3 is TGTGCCAGCAGTTACCGGACCCCGCAGACAGATACGCAGTATTTT. The chain has TRBV6-5 and TRBJ2-3; no clear D gene. CDR3 length: 15 amino acids. With 2 bases removed from V and 3 bases from J, the gap between germline ends came to 12 bases. Germline values: CDR1 MNHEY, CDR2 SVGAGI.

The chain uses TRBV6-2 or TRBV6-3 and TRBJ2-7, with D perhaps TRBD1 (5 bases). V was clipped by 6 bases and J by 0 bases, with 21 bases between them. Per the germline V gene, CDR1 is MNHEY and CDR2 is SVGEGT. The CDR3 totals 17 residues. The CDR3, as DNA: TGTGCCAGCAGCTACCCAGGGTCGGACCTCCTCTCCTACGAGCAGTACTTC. This gives the protein CASSYPGSDLLSYEQYF.

This clonotype was observed many times. The genes are TRBV12-3 or TRBV12-4 and TRBJ2-1; D is undetermined. V was clipped by 3 bases and J by 0 bases, with 18 bases between them. CDR3 length: 18 residues. Here the CDR3 reads CASSFSRSKYSSYNEQFF. The CDR3 DNA reads as TGTGCCAGCAGTTTTAGTCGGAGCAAATACAGCTCCTACAATGAGCAGTTCTTC.

The chain combines TRBV5-6 with TRBJ2-5; D not certain. Trimming took off 2 bases at V and 1 base at J, with 15 bases between the two ends. Germline values: CDR1 SGHDT, CDR2 YYEEEE. The CDR3 sequence is 16 residues long. The CDR3 loop is CASSLENDWRQETQYF. The CDR3 DNA reads as TGTGCCAGCAGCTTAGAAAACGACTGGCGCCAAGAGACCCAGTACTTC.

A note on this clonotype: A single base separates this from a much larger clone, so it may be a read error. This chain connects TRBV11-2 to TRBJ2-3, with D possibly matching TRBD1 (6 bases). V lost 5 bases to trimming and J lost 8 bases, with 14 bases between them. There are 13 residues in the CDR3. In germline, CDR1 is SGHAT, CDR2 FQNNGV. The CDR3 nucleotides are TGTGCCAGCAGCCAAGCCCAACAGGGTACGCAGTATTTT. This codes for CASSQAQQGTQYF.

The chain has TRBV6-5 and TRBJ1-1; D gene ambiguous. CDR3 size: 14 residues. Germline CDR1 is MNHEY and CDR2 is SVGAGI. V gave up 2 bases and J gave up 1 base, with 8 bases separating them. The DNA for the CDR3 is TGTGCCAGCAGTTACCGACCGGGGAACACTGAAGCTTTCTTT. It encodes CASSYRPGNTEAFF.

On this clonotype itself: Mismatch with germline at one junction end may stem from a read error. The chain employs TRBV5-1 and TRBJ2-7, with D possibly called TRBD1 or TRBD2 (5 bases each). This CDR3 region has 15 residues. Germline-derived CDR1 and CDR2 are SGHRS and YFSETQ. The CDR3 region has the DNA TGCGCCGGCAGCTGGGGGACGAAGCAAACCTACGAGCAGTACTTC. Protein sequence: CAGSWGTKQTYEQYF. Variable domain in full (rest from reference TRBV5-1 and TRBJ2-7): KAGVTQTPRYLIKTRGQQVTLSCSPISGHRSVSWYQQTPGQGLQFLFEYFSETQRNKGNFPGRFSGRQFSNSRSEMNVSTLELGDSALYLCAGSWGTKQTYEQYFGPGTRLTVT.

The chain combines TRBV7-9 with TRBJ2-2; weak D call: TRBD2 (6 bases). Trimming stripped 5 bases from V and 9 bases from J, with 22 bases between. This CDR3 is 16 amino acids long. Per germline, CDR1 SEHNR and CDR2 FQNEAQ (reference sequence). In nucleotides, the CDR3 is TGTGCCAGCAGCCCACCCCAGGCGGGAACAGTCCGGGAGCTGTTTTTT. It codes for CASSPPQAGTVRELFF. The full variable domain, completed using reference TRBV7-9 and TRBJ2-2, is DTGVSQNPRHKITKRGQNVTFRCDPISEHNRLYWYRQTLGQGPEFLTYFQNEAQLEKSRLLSDRFSAERPKGSFSTLEIQRTEQGDSAMYLCASSPPQAGTVRELFFGEGSRLTVL.

The chain recombines TRBV27 with TRBJ2-5, with D tentatively TRBD1 or TRBD2 (5 bases each). This CDR3 is 12 amino acids long. Germline V gene data show CDR1 as MNHEY and CDR2 as SMNVEV (reference sequence). V lost 6 bases, J lost 5 bases, and 10 bases lay in between. The CDR3 loop is CASRGTWETQYF. CDR3 nucleotide sequence: TGTGCCAGCAGGGGGACGTGGGAGACCCAGTACTTC.

This clonotype was detected many times. The rearrangement joins TRBV4-3 to TRBJ2-1; no definite D call. Between the trimmed V and J ends, which lost 0 bases and 4 bases, there was a span of 16 bases. The CDR3 length is 17 residues. The V gene's germline CDR1 is LGHNA and CDR2 YSLEER. As DNA, the CDR3 is TGCGCCAGCAGCCAAGAAACGCGACCAACTTATTACAATGAGCAGTTCTTC. It specifies CASSQETRPTYYNEQFF.